The 26 T cell receptor beta chains below all came from one sample that was sequenced in a study of cytomegalovirus exposure and HLA in healthy donors. Primers included in the PCR were 60 Vbeta and 13 Jbeta primers. Produced via immunoSEQ multiplex PCR; TCRdb's table is partial and in-frame only. Here the sample spans approximately 190,000 clones, about two thirds being singletons. The sequencing sample was made of PBMCs. These receptors came from a man aged 40-49 years in good health and CMV-seropositive.

The rearrangement uses TRBV19 and TRBJ1-6; D gene ambiguous. Germline V lookup: CDR1 LNHDA, CDR2 SQIVND (reference sequence). The CDR3 is 12 residues long. Trimming took 6 bases from V and 6 from J, leaving 6 bases between them. The CDR3 DNA sequence: TGTGCCAGTAGACAGAGTAATTCACCCCTCCACTTT. It specifies CASRQSNSPLHF. Complete variable domain (other parts from reference TRBV19 and TRBJ1-6): DGGITQSPKYLFRKEGQNVTLSCEQNLNHDAMYWYRQDPGQGLRLIYYSQIVNDFQKGDIAEGYSVSREKKESFPLTVTSAQKNPTAFYLCASRQSNSPLHFGNGTRLTVT.

This clone was observed a few times. The chain joins TRBV7-8 to TRBJ2-3; 15 positions agree with TRBD2. The CDR3 runs to 19 residues. V lost 5 bases to trimming and J lost 6 bases; unmatched junction nucleotides: 15. In germline, CDR1 is SGHVS, CDR2 FQNEAQ. The CDR3 region has the DNA TGTGCCAGCAGCGACGGACTAGCGGGGGGGCAACTGTTAGCTGATACGCAGTATTTT. Protein sequence: CASSDGLAGGQLLADTQYF. Full variable domain (missing parts from reference TRBV7-8 and TRBJ2-3): GAGVSQSPRYKVAKRGQDVALRCDPISGHVSLFWYQQALGQGPEFLTYFQNEAQLDKSGLPSDRFFAERPEGSVSTLKIQRTQQEDSAVYLCASSDGLAGGQLLADTQYFGPGTRLTVL.

The V and J genes are TRBV15 and TRBJ1-1, with D possibly matching TRBD1 (5 bases). The CDR3 contains 13 residues. The V end was cut by 6 bases, the J end by 4 bases, with 12 bases between. CDR1 and CDR2 (germline): LNHNV, YYDKDF (reference sequence). The CDR3 here is CATRARGGTEAFF. The CDR3, as DNA: TGTGCCACCAGGGCTAGGGGTGGCACTGAAGCTTTCTTT.

The CDR3 bases are TGTGCCAGCAGCTTACTAGCGGGTCCGTACAATGAGCAGTTCTTC. Residues: CASSLLAGPYNEQFF. This chain joins TRBV11-3 and TRBJ2-1; 8 nucleotides agree with TRBD2. V trimming: 2 bases; J trimming: 4 bases; junction bases outside the gene matches: 4. In germline, CDR1 is SGHNT, CDR2 YENEEA. The CDR3 runs to 15 residues.

This clone was seen more than once but under ten times. One junction end does not reproduce the germline sequence, and a read error may be involved. V is TRBV7-9 and J is TRBJ2-2, with D unclear. Per germline, CDR1 SEHNR and CDR2 FQNEAQ (reference sequence). The CDR3 runs to 12 residues. The CDR3 region has the DNA TGTTCCAGCAGCGTATTTACCGGGGAGCTGTTTTTT. It translates to CSSSVFTGELFF.

The DNA for the CDR3 is TGTGCCAGCAGCTTAGCAGCGAATAGCAATCAGCCCCAGCATTTT. Encoded protein: CASSLAANSNQPQHF. The chain links TRBV7-6 to TRBJ1-5; D is unclear. Germline CDR1 reads SGHVS; CDR2 reads FNYEAQ. V was clipped by 0 bases and J by 0 bases, with 6 bases between them. This CDR3 has 15 residues.

This clone appeared a few times. The chain uses TRBV6-6 and TRBJ1-2; 7 nucleotides match TRBD1. Germline V gene data show CDR1 as MNHNY and CDR2 as SVGAGI (reference sequence). This CDR3 comprises 15 residues. V shed 2 bases and J 8 bases; nucleotides not matched to a gene: 11. The CDR3 nucleotides are TGTGCCAGCAGTTACCCCGACCGGGACAGAAGGGGCTACACCTTC. It encodes CASSYPDRDRRGYTF.

CDR3 sequence (DNA): TGCGCCAGCAGTGACGCCTCGGGGGGAGAGGGAAACACAGATACGCAGTATTTT. Protein: CASSDASGGEGNTDTQYF. The rearrangement links TRBV10-1 to TRBJ2-3; TRBD2 aligns across 7 bases. The CDR3 consists of 18 residues. Germline loops: CDR1 WNHNN, CDR2 SYGVQD (reference sequence). J lost 2 bases, V lost 3 bases, and 14 bases had no gene match.

The V and J genes are TRBV5-6 and TRBJ2-3; D remains unclear. Per the germline V gene, CDR1 is SGHDT and CDR2 is YYEEEE. Trimming removed 4 bases at V and 2 bases at J, with 11 bases between. CDR3 size: 14 residues. In nucleotides, the CDR3 is TGTGCCAGCAGCCAAACAGCTACCACAGATACGCAGTATTTT. It specifies CASSQTATTDTQYF. Based on the CDR3 plus reference TRBV5-6 and TRBJ2-3, the full variable domain is DAGVTQSPTHLIKTRGQQVTLRCSPKSGHDTVSWYQQALGQGPQFIFQYYEEEERQRGNFPDRFSGHQFPNYSSELNVNALLLGDSALYLCASSQTATTDTQYFGPGTRLTVL.

This chain uses TRBV4-1 with TRBJ2-1, with 9 bases aligning to TRBD2. The CDR3 is 16 residues long. Unmatched junction bases numbered 1, after V lost 1 base and J lost 0 bases. Per germline, CDR1 MGHRA and CDR2 YSYEKL. The chain's CDR3 is CASSQGGGASYNEQFF. The CDR3 DNA is TGCGCCAGCAGCCAAGGCGGGGGGGCCTCCTACAATGAGCAGTTCTTC.

This chain uses TRBV28 with TRBJ2-7, with D perhaps matching TRBD1 (5 bases). The germline V gene has CDR1 MDHEN and CDR2 SYDVKM. The germline V and J ends were trimmed by 3 bases and 5 bases, with 11 bases remaining between them. The CDR3 has 13 residues. DNA for the CDR3: TGTGCCAGCAGTTTTGGCAGGGCCAACGAGCAGTACTTC. Translated, it gives CASSFGRANEQYF.

J is TRBJ2-7 and V is TRBV5-6; D is perhaps TRBD2 (7 bases). The V end lost 7 bases, the J end lost 6 bases, and 14 bases lay between the germline ends. The V gene's germline CDR1 is SGHDT and CDR2 YYEEEE. This CDR3 is 12 amino acids long. This CDR3 reads CASVGGGSEQYF. DNA of the CDR3: TGTGCCAGCGTAGGGGGGGGAAGCGAGCAGTACTTC.

This chain joins TRBV28 and TRBJ1-4; TRBD1 matches at 7 bases. The CDR3 is 17 amino acids. CDR1 is MDHEN and CDR2 is SYDVKM in the germline V gene. Losses at the gene ends were 2 bases for V and 2 bases for J; bases not matched to a gene: 8. The CDR3 reads CASSLGQGVYTNEKLFF. CDR3 DNA sequence: TGTGCCAGCAGTTTAGGTCAGGGGGTTTATACTAATGAAAAACTGTTTTTT.

The V call is TRBV4-3, the J call TRBJ2-7, with 7 nucleotides matching TRBD1. Germline lookup yields CDR1 LGHNA and CDR2 YSLEER. This CDR3 spans 15 amino acids. V shed 0 bases, J shed 4 bases, and the junction held 6 bases outside the gene matches. This chain's CDR3 is CASSQDGGQPYEQYF. As DNA, the CDR3 is TGCGCCAGCAGCCAAGATGGGGGACAGCCGTACGAGCAGTACTTC.

V gene TRBV13 combines with J gene TRBJ1-2, with TRBD1 matching over 7 bases. Trimming removed 0 bases from V and 5 bases from J; junction bases left unmatched: 3. Germline assignment: CDR1 PRHDT and CDR2 FYEKMQ (reference sequence). There are 14 residues in the CDR3. This CDR3 is CASSLGGTAYGYTF. The CDR3 DNA sequence: TGTGCCAGCAGCTTAGGTGGGACAGCGTATGGCTACACCTTC.

This sequence joins TRBV5-1 and TRBJ1-2; 7 bases fit TRBD1. Trimming removed 3 bases from V and 0 bases from J; junction bases left unmatched: 8. Germline V gene lookup returns CDR1 SGHRS and CDR2 YFSETQ. The CDR3 runs to 16 residues. CDR3 region: CASSWGPGQSNYGYTF. The CDR3 nucleotides are TGCGCCAGCAGCTGGGGGCCGGGACAGTCTAACTATGGCTACACCTTC.

This clone has a handful of counts. CDR3 residues: CASSQSAGYEQYF. In DNA form, the CDR3 reads TGTGCCAGCAGTCAATCGGCGGGTTACGAGCAGTACTTC. This chain links TRBV6-6 with TRBJ2-7, with a tentative D call TRBD2 (5 bases). Germline V gives CDR1 MNHNY, CDR2 SVGAGI (reference sequence). V gave up 5 bases and J gave up 4 bases, with 12 bases separating them. This CDR3 comprises 13 residues.

This chain connects TRBV5-4 to TRBJ1-1; possible D gene TRBD1, 5 bases. Germline values: CDR1 SGHNT, CDR2 YYREEE (reference sequence). Trimming stripped 3 bases from V and 3 bases from J, with 15 bases between. CDR3 length: 15 amino acids. CDR3 sequence: CASSSGVSRDTEAFF. CDR3 bases: TGTGCCAGCAGCTCTGGGGTTTCCAGGGACACTGAAGCTTTCTTT.

V usage is TRBV19 and J usage is TRBJ1-2, with 10 bases that match TRBD1. Germline-derived CDR1 and CDR2 are LNHDA and SQIVND (reference sequence). V lost 5 bases, J lost 5 bases, and 5 bases stayed unmatched. This CDR3 comprises 14 residues. CDR3 amino acids: CASSEDRGIYGYTF. In nucleotides, the CDR3 is TGTGCCAGTAGTGAGGACAGGGGGATATATGGCTACACCTTC.

In its sample, this clone was seen once. The chain has TRBV29-1 and TRBJ2-2; tentative D call: TRBD2 (6 bases). V lost 4 bases and J lost 3, with 12 bases in between. CDR3 length: 14 amino acids. The germline V gene has CDR1 SQVTM and CDR2 ANQGSEA. The CDR3 is CSVGGALDTGELFF. CDR3 nucleotide sequence: TGCAGCGTTGGCGGGGCCCTAGACACCGGGGAGCTGTTTTTT.

V and J are TRBV6-5 and TRBJ1-1, with TRBD1 matching 9 bases. The germline V gene has CDR1 MNHEY and CDR2 SVGAGI. The CDR3 length is 14 residues. J gave up 5 bases and V 2 bases, and 3 bases lay outside the gene matches. CDR3 region: CASSYGGQGTEAFF. The CDR3 nucleotides are TGTGCCAGCAGTTACGGCGGACAGGGGACTGAAGCTTTCTTT.

The chain has TRBV10-3 and TRBJ1-2; 8 nucleotides agree with TRBD1. CDR3 length: 13 residues. Trimming took 7 bases from V and 14 from J; bases not matched to a gene: 15. Looked up from germline, CDR1 is ENHRY and CDR2 is SYGVKD. DNA of the CDR3: TGTGCCATCACCGACGAGATTCAGGGGGCAGAAACCTTC. Its protein product is CAITDEIQGAETF.

The rearrangement joins TRBV19 to TRBJ1-1, with a possible D match to TRBD1 (6 bases). The germline V gene has CDR1 LNHDA and CDR2 SQIVND (reference sequence). This CDR3 is built from 13 residues. Trimming stripped 4 bases from V and 4 bases from J, with 10 bases between. The CDR3 nucleotides read TGTGCCAGTAGTACGCAGGGGAGCACTGAAGCTTTCTTT. Its translation is CASSTQGSTEAFF.

The chain has TRBV7-2 and TRBJ2-1, with 8 positions matching TRBD1. The trim removed 1 base at V and 4 bases at J, leaving 3 bases unmatched. CDR3 size: 15 residues. The germline V gene encodes CDR1 SGHTA and CDR2 FQGNSA. As DNA, the CDR3 is TGTGCCAGCAGCTTAGTGCAGGGGGCTTACAATGAGCAGTTCTTC. Translating it yields CASSLVQGAYNEQFF.

This clone occurred a few times. The chain carries TRBV19 and TRBJ2-7, with D perhaps TRBD2 (6 bases). The CDR3 sequence is 11 residues long. The ends were cut back, 6 bases at V and 4 bases at J, with 7 bases in the middle. Per germline, CDR1 LNHDA and CDR2 SQIVND (reference sequence). For the CDR3, the DNA is TGTGCCAGTAGCGGAGGGTACGAGCAGTACTTC. Translating gives CASSGGYEQYF.

In its sample, this clone was seen a few times. The gene calls are TRBV19 and TRBJ1-2; 10 positions agree with TRBD1. The germline gives CDR1 LNHDA, CDR2 SQIVND (reference sequence). V shed 9 bases, J shed 6 bases, and the junction held 22 bases outside the gene matches. The CDR3 runs to 18 residues. The CDR3 spells CASTFSVGTGARLHGYTF. CDR3 nucleotides: TGTGCCAGCACTTTCAGCGTTGGGACAGGGGCCCGTCTGCATGGCTACACCTTC.